This TCR beta chain appears in the sequencing data of a study of spatial heterogeneity in lung cancer. TCRdb redid the calling of the 5' RACE reads with MiXCR, one entry per CDR3 protein. The sample yields tens of thousands of distinct CDR3 sequences, 5.2% seen once. This clonotype was seen repeatedly, ten times or more. As for time point: sample taken at primary tumor resection. Tumor, nontumor lung or frozen PBMC supplied whole RNA that was sequenced unsorted. CDR1 is SGHKS, CDR2 YYEKEE, per germline (reference sequence). V dropped 3 bases and J dropped 0 bases, with 10 bases sitting between them. The CDR3 consists of 15 residues.

The sequenced sample was PBMCs, obtained at surgery. The receptor was derived from a female donor with early-stage non-small cell lung cancer. This chain uses TRBV5-5 with TRBJ2-1, with D unclear. The CDR3 spells CASSSGPLSYNEQFF. The CDR3 nucleotides are TGTGCCAGCAGCTCAGGACCCCTCTCCTACAATGAGCAGTTCTTC.